This is a list of T cell receptor beta chains from one sample in a study of blood T cell repertoires in COVID-19. The repertoire was sequenced with immunoSEQ multiplex PCR; TCRdb's copy has only in-frame clones and lacks some. The table has about 100,000 clones, around four fifths seen once. The source material was peripheral blood. The receptors were sampled from a woman between 70 and 85 years old with acute or convalescent COVID-19. Each CDR3 is given with its conserved first and last residue. The D gene is left open where the match is weak. Size values are once, few and many counts, or a class for expanded clones, and some rows have none.

D gene | J gene | clone size | V gene | CDR3 protein | CDR3 DNA
NA | TRBJ1-2 | NA | TRBV7-2 | CASSTYREIYGYTF | TGTGCCAGCAGCACCTACAGGGAAATATATGGCTACACCTTC
NA | TRBJ1-5 | once | TRBV19 | CASTTGQVNQPQHF | TGTGCCAGTACCACGGGACAAGTCAATCAGCCCCAGCATTTT
TRBD1 | TRBJ1-2 | NA | TRBV3-1/TRBV3-2 | CASSQEAVRGTSGEGYTF | TGTGCCAGCAGCCAAGAAGCGGTCAGGGGGACCTCTGGAGAAGGCTACACCTTC
NA | TRBJ1-2 | NA | TRBV7-9 | CASSLVAGNGYTF | TGTGCCAGCAGCTTAGTAGCGGGGAATGGCTACACCTTC
NA | TRBJ1-2 | NA | TRBV10-3 | CAISRESGYGYTF | TGTGCCATCAGCCGGGAATCTGGCTATGGCTACACCTTC
TRBD1 | TRBJ1-3 | NA | TRBV28 | CASSRPQGADGNTIYF | TGTGCCAGCAGTCGTCCACAGGGGGCAGATGGAAACACCATATATTTT
TRBD2 | TRBJ2-1 | NA | TRBV6-2/TRBV6-3 | CASSYSTGGPSGLFF | TGTGCCAGCAGTTACTCGACGGGGGGGCCTTCAGGTCTCTTCTTC
NA | TRBJ1-2 | NA | TRBV9 | CASSVGDTNYGYTF | TGTGCCAGCAGCGTAGGGGACACCAACTATGGCTACACCTTC
NA | TRBJ1-5 | NA | TRBV10-3 | CATRAGDNQPQHF | TGTGCCACCCGGGCAGGGGACAATCAGCCCCAGCATTTT
TRBD1 | TRBJ2-2 | NA | TRBV10-3 | CAISERVGPGQKTGELFF | TGTGCCATCAGTGAGAGAGTAGGCCCGGGACAGAAAACCGGGGAGCTGTTTTTT
NA | TRBJ1-2 | NA | TRBV19 | CASSIGGGYGYTF | TGTGCCAGTAGTATAGGCGGGGGATATGGCTACACCTTC
NA | TRBJ1-2 | NA | TRBV2 | CASQQGIGPYGYTF | TGTGCCAGCCAGCAGGGGATAGGTCCCTATGGCTACACCTTC
NA | TRBJ1-2 | NA | TRBV6-5 | CASSPPRGYTF | TGTGCCAGCAGCCCCCCGCGCGGCTACACCTTC
NA | TRBJ1-5 | once | TRBV2 | CATGQESNQPQHF | TGTGCCACCGGTCAAGAGAGCAATCAGCCCCAGCATTTT
TRBD1 | TRBJ1-3 | few | TRBV29-1 | CSVNRGRSGNTIYF | TGCAGCGTTAACAGGGGAAGGTCTGGAAACACCATATATTTT
NA | TRBJ1-5 | NA | TRBV10-3 | CAALGGFNQPQHF | TGTGCCGCCCTAGGAGGGTTCAATCAGCCCCAGCATTTT
TRBD1 | TRBJ1-3 | NA | TRBV19 | CATAGGNSGNTIYF | TGTGCCACGGCAGGGGGCAACTCTGGAAACACCATATATTTT
NA | TRBJ2-3 | NA | TRBV12-3/TRBV12-4 | CASSPSADTQYF | TGTGCCAGCAGTCCTTCCGCGGATACGCAGTATTTT
TRBD1 | TRBJ1-4 | NA | TRBV6-5 | CASSDRGNEKLFF | TGTGCCAGCTCGGACAGGGGGAATGAAAAACTGTTTTTT
NA | TRBJ1-2 | NA | TRBV6-5 | CASRTTEEFGYTF | TGTGCCAGCAGGACTACCGAGGAGTTTGGCTACACCTTC
TRBD1 | TRBJ1-4 | NA | TRBV2 | CASSNTGTGEKLFF | TGTGCCAGCAGTAATACCGGGACAGGCGAAAAACTGTTTTTT
NA | TRBJ2-7 | once | TRBV2 | CASTGGYEQYF | TGTGCCAGCACCGGGGGTTACGAGCAGTACTTC
NA | TRBJ1-2 | few | TRBV29-1 | CSVGVGAYGYTF | TGCAGCGTCGGAGTGGGGGCGTATGGCTACACCTTC
NA | TRBJ2-1 | NA | TRBV27 | CASMPGGRVPGIEQFF | TGTGCCAGCATGCCTGGCGGCCGCGTCCCGGGAATTGAGCAGTTCTTC